This T cell receptor (beta chain) was sequenced during a study of CD8 T cells in ankylosing spondylitis. The germline CDR1 and CDR2 sequences are LGHDT and YNNKEL (reference sequence). The V end lost 0 bases, the J end lost 4 bases, and 12 bases lay between the germline ends. The CDR3 is made up of 15 amino acids. This clonotype was seen more than once but under ten times. Each CDR3 protein is one row after TCRdb ran MiXCR on the 5' RACE reads. The table shows hundreds of thousands of distinct CDR3 sequences, with more than 25% occurring only once. The sequenced sample consisted of blood, either unsorted or a sorted T cell fraction (not recorded which). The chain links TRBV3-1 to TRBJ2-5; D is possibly TRBD1 (5 bases). The receptor's source is a male donor with ankylosing spondylitis or in good health (not recorded which). Here the CDR3 DNA reads TGTGCCAGCAGCCAAGACCCAGGGTGGGTAGAGACCCAGTACTTC. It is translated as CASSQDPGWVETQYF.